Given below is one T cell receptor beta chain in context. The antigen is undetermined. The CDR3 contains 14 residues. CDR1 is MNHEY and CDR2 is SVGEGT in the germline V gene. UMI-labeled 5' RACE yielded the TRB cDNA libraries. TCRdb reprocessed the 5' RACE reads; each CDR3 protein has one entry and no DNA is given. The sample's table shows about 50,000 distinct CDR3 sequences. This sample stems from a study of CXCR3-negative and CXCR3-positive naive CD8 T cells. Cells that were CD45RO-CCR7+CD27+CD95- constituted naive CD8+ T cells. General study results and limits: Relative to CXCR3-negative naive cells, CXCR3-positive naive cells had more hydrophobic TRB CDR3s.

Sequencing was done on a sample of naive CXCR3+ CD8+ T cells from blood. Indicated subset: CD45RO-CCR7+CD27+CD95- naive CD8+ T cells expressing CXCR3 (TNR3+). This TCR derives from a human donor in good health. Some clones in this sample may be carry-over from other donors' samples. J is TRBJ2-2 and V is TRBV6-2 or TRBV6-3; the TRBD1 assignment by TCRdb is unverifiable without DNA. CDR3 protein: CAGRDRDFFGERFF.